What follows describes a single TCR beta chain. The antigen is undetermined. The data belong to a study of cytomegalovirus exposure and HLA in healthy donors. Study-level information: The approximately 110 validation repertoires, a later analysis reported, used the same platform as the approximately 670 first-cohort repertoires.

General study points: Most TCR sequences were uncommon, yet certain public TCRs appeared in many donors. The listing of 150 or so TCR beta chains classed them as cytomegalovirus-associated.

The donors were part of the approximately 120-subject validation cohort, which stood apart from the approximately 670-subject first cohort. Some clones are missing from TCRdb's copy, which holds only in-frame ones; the method was immunoSEQ multiplex PCR. This repertoire shows about 56,000 clones, around nine tenths found once; its top ten account for roughly 1.2%. V trimming: 5 bases; J trimming: 0 bases; junction bases outside the gene matches: 19. The CDR3 length is 20 residues. CDR1 and CDR2 from the germline V gene are MNHEY and SMNVEV (reference sequence). The sequence was collected from a man aged 18 to 35 in good health and CMV-seronegative. The V and J genes are TRBV27 and TRBJ2-1; 7 nucleotides agree with TRBD2. The sequencing sample was made of PBMCs. In nucleotides, the CDR3 is TGTGCCAGCAGTCCCCCGCACGCTACCTTAGGCGGGAGCTCCTACAATGAGCAGTTCTTC. Translated, it gives CASSPPHATLGGSSYNEQFF.